This T cell receptor beta chain was profiled in a study of Graves' ophthalmopathy and Graves' hyperthyroidism. Across the study: Upon initial diagnosis and before any treatment, peripheral blood was collected.

The V segment lost 4 bases and the J segment 4 bases; nucleotides outside the gene matches: 6. This CDR3 contains 15 residues. CDR1 is MNHEY and CDR2 is SVGAGI in the germline V gene. The study amplified TCR beta CDR3 regions using RNA transcripts. HTBI primers served in a first-round RT-PCR, which a second-round multiplex PCR followed. TCRdb redid the calling of the multiplex PCR reads with MiXCR, one entry per CDR3 protein. The sample holds approximately 210,000 distinct CDR3 sequences, 25% to 35% seen once. This clonotype was seen ten or more times. Its antigen is unknown. Under 3 months in duration, the ophthalmopathy in affected donors had moderate-to-severe activity, CAS ≥3 and NOSPECS ≥4. Study observations and caveats: Most thyroid clonotypes with frequency above 0.001 were detected in blood too. Both a roughly 70% sensitivity and an approximately 72% specificity characterized the model's predictions of ophthalmopathy progression.

The chain recombines TRBV6-5 with TRBJ2-7, with 11 bases matching TRBD2. The receptor comes from a man aged 45 to 65 with Graves' ophthalmopathy. Sequenced input: peripheral blood. This CDR3 reads CASSSVAGGPYEQYF. For the CDR3, the DNA is TGTGCCAGCAGTTCGGTAGCGGGAGGGCCTTACGAGCAGTACTTC.